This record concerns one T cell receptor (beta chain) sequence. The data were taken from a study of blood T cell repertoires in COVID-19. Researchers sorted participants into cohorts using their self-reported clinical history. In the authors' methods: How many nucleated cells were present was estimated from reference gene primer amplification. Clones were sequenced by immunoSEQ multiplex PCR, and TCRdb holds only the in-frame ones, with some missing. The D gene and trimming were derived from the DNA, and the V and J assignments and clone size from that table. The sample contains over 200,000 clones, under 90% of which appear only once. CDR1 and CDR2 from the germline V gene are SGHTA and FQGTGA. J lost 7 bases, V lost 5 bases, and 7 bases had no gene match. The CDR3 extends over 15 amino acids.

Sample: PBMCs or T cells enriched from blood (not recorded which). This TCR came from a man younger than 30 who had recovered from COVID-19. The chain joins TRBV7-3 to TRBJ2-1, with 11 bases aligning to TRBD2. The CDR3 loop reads CASSPWASGGNEQFF. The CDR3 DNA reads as TGTGCCAGCAGCCCCTGGGCTAGCGGGGGGAATGAGCAGTTCTTC.